What follows describes a single T cell receptor beta chain. Some clones are missing from TCRdb's copy, which holds only in-frame ones; the method was immunoSEQ multiplex PCR. The sample yields 210,000 or so clones, more than 70% seen once. These data are taken from a study of blood T cell repertoires in COVID-19. Deletions cut 6 bases from V and 1 base from J, with 14 bases between. Germline V gene lookup returns CDR1 MNHEY and CDR2 SVGAGI. This CDR3 spans 15 amino acids. This receptor was taken from an older woman with acute or convalescent COVID-19. Sequencing was performed on peripheral blood. This chain uses TRBV6-5 with TRBJ2-3; maybe TRBD1 (6 bases). The CDR3 region is CASRQTGSGTDTQYF. For the CDR3, the DNA is TGTGCCAGCAGACAAACAGGGTCAGGCACAGATACGCAGTATTTT.